These T cell receptor beta chains were read from a single sample in a study of brain T cells in children with intractable seizures. Profiled with immunoSEQ multiplex PCR; TCRdb holds only in-frame clones, not every one. The sample has 75,000 to 80,000 clones, under 95% seen once; the top ten hold 1.5%. Sequenced here: peripheral blood, sampled at surgery. These receptors all come from a boy under two years old with tuberous sclerosis and intractable seizures. CDR3s include the opening cysteine and the closing phenylalanine or tryptophan. Fields, in order: clone size, D gene, V gene, J gene, CDR3 protein, CDR3 DNA. D genes are given only for firm matches. Clone size is stated in some rows and not others, as once, few, many or a class when expanded.

abundance: -; d_gene: -; v_gene: TRBV24-1; j_gene: TRBJ2-1; CDR3aa: CATSDQRGFGEQFF; CDR3nt: TGTGCCACCAGTGATCAACGGGGGTTCGGTGAGCAGTTCTTC
abundance: -; d_gene: -; v_gene: TRBV7-2; j_gene: TRBJ1-2; CDR3aa: CASSLGRVHYGYTF; CDR3nt: TGTGCCAGCAGCTTAGGAAGGGTACACTATGGCTACACCTTC
abundance: -; d_gene: -; v_gene: TRBV5-1; j_gene: TRBJ2-3; CDR3aa: CASSLLGGAEDTQYF; CDR3nt: TGCGCCAGCAGCTTGCTTGGGGGGGCAGAAGATACGCAGTATTTT
abundance: -; d_gene: TRBD1; v_gene: TRBV5-6; j_gene: TRBJ2-1; CDR3aa: CASSLRTGGYNEQFF; CDR3nt: TGTGCCAGCAGCCTGCGGACAGGGGGTTACAATGAGCAGTTCTTC
abundance: -; d_gene: -; v_gene: TRBV5-4; j_gene: TRBJ2-3; CDR3aa: CASSLISTDTQYF; CDR3nt: TGTGCCAGCAGCTTGATCAGCACAGATACGCAGTATTTT
abundance: -; d_gene: -; v_gene: TRBV20-1; j_gene: TRBJ2-1; CDR3aa: CSATRNEQFF; CDR3nt: TGCAGTGCTACCCGGAATGAGCAGTTCTTC
abundance: once; d_gene: -; v_gene: TRBV18; j_gene: TRBJ2-1; CDR3aa: CASSPPGRDYNEQFF; CDR3nt: TGTGCCAGCTCACCCCCGGGACGGGACTACAATGAGCAGTTCTTC
abundance: once; d_gene: -; v_gene: TRBV19; j_gene: TRBJ2-7; CDR3aa: CASSGAWEQYF; CDR3nt: TGTGCCAGTAGCGGAGCCTGGGAGCAGTACTTC
abundance: -; d_gene: -; v_gene: TRBV4-1; j_gene: TRBJ1-1; CDR3aa: CASSQGLPGGTEAFF; CDR3nt: TGCGCCAGCAGCCAAGGGTTACCGGGCGGCACTGAAGCTTTCTTT
abundance: -; d_gene: -; v_gene: TRBV20-1; j_gene: TRBJ1-1; CDR3aa: CSAGYPTEAFF; CDR3nt: TGCAGTGCGGGTTACCCCACTGAAGCTTTCTTT
abundance: -; d_gene: -; v_gene: TRBV2; j_gene: TRBJ1-5; CDR3aa: CASSEQSGGGEPQHF; CDR3nt: TGTGCCAGCAGTGAGCAGTCGGGTGGGGGGGAACCCCAGCATTTT
abundance: -; d_gene: -; v_gene: TRBV10-1; j_gene: TRBJ2-7; CDR3aa: CASSEGGSRLHEQYF; CDR3nt: TGCGCCAGCAGTGAGGGGGGGAGCCGACTCCACGAGCAGTACTTC
abundance: -; d_gene: -; v_gene: TRBV7-9; j_gene: TRBJ2-7; CDR3aa: CASSLASRANEQYF; CDR3nt: TGTGCCAGCAGCTTAGCGTCCAGGGCGAACGAGCAGTACTTC
abundance: few; d_gene: TRBD1; v_gene: TRBV10-3; j_gene: TRBJ1-1; CDR3aa: CAISESGTDNTEAFF; CDR3nt: TGTGCCATCAGTGAGTCCGGGACAGATAACACTGAAGCTTTCTTT
abundance: -; d_gene: -; v_gene: TRBV7-9; j_gene: TRBJ1-1; CDR3aa: CASSLVSLTGWTEAFF; CDR3nt: TGTGCCAGCAGCTTAGTCTCTTTGACAGGTTGGACTGAAGCTTTCTTT
abundance: -; d_gene: -; v_gene: TRBV28; j_gene: TRBJ1-4; CDR3aa: CASSPTVINEKLFF; CDR3nt: TGTGCCAGCAGCCCGACAGTGATTAATGAAAAACTGTTTTTT
abundance: few; d_gene: TRBD1; v_gene: TRBV5-1; j_gene: TRBJ2-7; CDR3aa: CASSPGQGASYEQYF; CDR3nt: TGCGCCAGCAGCCCGGGACAGGGGGCTTCCTACGAGCAGTACTTC
abundance: once; d_gene: TRBD2; v_gene: TRBV9; j_gene: TRBJ2-5; CDR3aa: CASSVSGDYLRETQYF; CDR3nt: TGTGCCAGCAGCGTAAGCGGGGACTATTTGCGGGAGACCCAGTACTTC
abundance: -; d_gene: -; v_gene: TRBV6-5; j_gene: TRBJ1-3; CDR3aa: CASSYSNGVGNTIYF; CDR3nt: TGTGCCAGCAGTTACTCGAACGGGGTAGGAAACACCATATATTTT
abundance: -; d_gene: -; v_gene: TRBV13; j_gene: TRBJ2-5; CDR3aa: CASSSASGVGQETQYF; CDR3nt: TGTGCCAGCAGCTCCGCTTCGGGGGTAGGGCAAGAGACCCAGTACTTC
abundance: -; d_gene: -; v_gene: TRBV5-1; j_gene: TRBJ1-1; CDR3aa: CASRVGALRQNTEAFF; CDR3nt: TGCGCCAGCAGGGTAGGAGCTCTGAGGCAGAACACTGAAGCTTTCTTT
abundance: once; d_gene: -; v_gene: TRBV10-3; j_gene: TRBJ1-2; CDR3aa: CAISDGLGYGYTF; CDR3nt: TGTGCCATCAGTGATGGGTTGGGCTATGGCTACACCTTC
abundance: -; d_gene: -; v_gene: TRBV28; j_gene: TRBJ1-1; CDR3aa: CASSGVPGASRTEAFF; CDR3nt: TGTGCCAGCAGTGGAGTGCCGGGGGCAAGCAGGACTGAAGCTTTCTTT
abundance: -; d_gene: -; v_gene: TRBV12-3/TRBV12-4; j_gene: TRBJ2-5; CDR3aa: CASSFQGETQYF; CDR3nt: TGTGCCAGCAGTTTCCAGGGGGAGACCCAGTACTTC
abundance: -; d_gene: -; v_gene: TRBV7-7; j_gene: TRBJ2-1; CDR3aa: CASSLEEADEQFF; CDR3nt: TGTGCTAGCAGCTTAGAGGAAGCCGATGAGCAGTTCTTC
abundance: once; d_gene: TRBD1; v_gene: TRBV12-5; j_gene: TRBJ2-1; CDR3aa: CASGLVLGQGVWEQFF; CDR3nt: TGTGCTAGTGGTTTGGTACTCGGGCAGGGGGTTTGGGAGCAGTTCTTC
abundance: -; d_gene: -; v_gene: TRBV6-5; j_gene: TRBJ2-7; CDR3aa: CASSSTPWRGVHEQYF; CDR3nt: TGTGCCAGCAGTTCCACCCCGTGGAGGGGGGTCCACGAGCAGTACTTC
abundance: -; d_gene: TRBD2; v_gene: TRBV7-2; j_gene: TRBJ2-2; CDR3aa: CASSLVGGGELFF; CDR3nt: TGTGCCAGCAGCTTAGTGGGAGGGGGGGAGCTGTTTTTT
abundance: -; d_gene: TRBD1; v_gene: TRBV6-5; j_gene: TRBJ1-1; CDR3aa: CASKGGWGNTEAFF; CDR3nt: TGTGCCAGCAAAGGGGGCTGGGGGAACACTGAAGCTTTCTTT
abundance: -; d_gene: TRBD1; v_gene: TRBV2; j_gene: TRBJ1-1; CDR3aa: CASGFQGETEAFF; CDR3nt: TGTGCCAGCGGCTTCCAGGGGGAAACTGAAGCTTTCTTT
abundance: -; d_gene: -; v_gene: TRBV7-3; j_gene: TRBJ2-7; CDR3aa: CASSLNQRTEQYF; CDR3nt: TGTGCCAGCAGCTTAAATCAGCGGACGGAGCAGTACTTC
abundance: -; d_gene: -; v_gene: TRBV5-1; j_gene: TRBJ2-7; CDR3aa: CASSFDSVYYEQYF; CDR3nt: TGCGCCAGCAGCTTTGATTCAGTCTACTACGAGCAGTACTTC
abundance: once; d_gene: TRBD1; v_gene: TRBV2; j_gene: TRBJ1-6; CDR3aa: CASKTGENSPLHF; CDR3nt: TGTGCCAGCAAGACAGGGGAAAATTCACCCCTCCACTTT
abundance: -; d_gene: -; v_gene: TRBV9; j_gene: TRBJ2-3; CDR3aa: CASSVVETADTQYF; CDR3nt: TGTGCCAGCAGCGTAGTTGAGACAGCAGATACGCAGTATTTT
abundance: -; d_gene: TRBD2; v_gene: TRBV2; j_gene: TRBJ2-7; CDR3aa: CAIVLAASYEQYF; CDR3nt: TGTGCCATCGTCCTAGCGGCCTCCTACGAGCAGTACTTC
abundance: -; d_gene: TRBD1; v_gene: TRBV7-9; j_gene: TRBJ2-1; CDR3aa: CASSLPRDREANEQFF; CDR3nt: TGTGCCAGCAGCTTACCAAGGGACAGGGAGGCGAATGAGCAGTTCTTC
abundance: few; d_gene: -; v_gene: TRBV11-2; j_gene: TRBJ1-5; CDR3aa: CASSLAGPNQPQHF; CDR3nt: TGTGCCAGCAGCTTAGCAGGACCAAATCAGCCCCAGCATTTT
abundance: -; d_gene: -; v_gene: TRBV4-1; j_gene: TRBJ1-2; CDR3aa: CASSQAGRTNYGYTF; CDR3nt: TGCGCCAGCAGCCAAGCTGGCAGGACGAACTATGGCTACACCTTC
abundance: -; d_gene: TRBD1; v_gene: TRBV15; j_gene: TRBJ1-2; CDR3aa: CATSVQGAEVHYGYTF; CDR3nt: TGTGCCACCAGCGTCCAGGGGGCGGAGGTCCACTATGGCTACACCTTC
abundance: -; d_gene: TRBD1; v_gene: TRBV19; j_gene: TRBJ2-5; CDR3aa: CASSSGGWTGQETQYF; CDR3nt: TGTGCCAGTAGTTCTGGGGGTTGGACAGGCCAAGAGACCCAGTACTTC
abundance: -; d_gene: -; v_gene: TRBV29-1; j_gene: TRBJ2-7; CDR3aa: CSAQGGPGGSYEQYF; CDR3nt: TGCAGCGCCCAGGGCGGGCCCGGGGGCTCCTACGAGCAGTACTTC
abundance: -; d_gene: -; v_gene: TRBV24-1; j_gene: TRBJ2-2; CDR3aa: CATSDLPFRDGGELFF; CDR3nt: TGTGCCACCAGTGATTTGCCTTTTCGGGACGGCGGGGAGCTGTTTTTT
abundance: -; d_gene: TRBD1; v_gene: TRBV3-1/TRBV3-2; j_gene: TRBJ2-5; CDR3aa: CASSRPSIPTGGRETQYF; CDR3nt: TGTGCCAGCAGCCGACCCTCCATACCGACAGGGGGCAGGGAGACCCAGTACTTC
abundance: -; d_gene: -; v_gene: TRBV15; j_gene: TRBJ1-2; CDR3aa: CATSRAGPSLYGYTF; CDR3nt: TGTGCCACCAGCAGAGCGGGGCCTTCCCTCTATGGCTACACCTTC
abundance: -; d_gene: -; v_gene: TRBV6-5; j_gene: TRBJ2-1; CDR3aa: CALALAGQGSNEQFF; CDR3nt: TGCGCTTTGGCACTAGCGGGACAGGGAAGCAATGAGCAGTTCTTC
abundance: -; d_gene: TRBD2; v_gene: TRBV5-8; j_gene: TRBJ2-1; CDR3aa: CASSEAGGPWVEQFF; CDR3nt: TGTGCCAGCAGTGAGGCGGGAGGGCCATGGGTTGAGCAGTTCTTC
abundance: -; d_gene: TRBD1; v_gene: TRBV6-6; j_gene: TRBJ2-7; CDR3aa: CASSYSGTAYEQYF; CDR3nt: TGTGCCAGCAGTTACTCCGGGACAGCCTACGAGCAGTACTTC
abundance: -; d_gene: -; v_gene: TRBV5-1; j_gene: TRBJ1-4; CDR3aa: CASSLAGVDEKLFF; CDR3nt: TGCGCCAGCAGCTTGGCAGGGGTTGATGAAAAACTGTTTTTT
abundance: -; d_gene: -; v_gene: TRBV30; j_gene: TRBJ1-2; CDR3aa: CAWSRDNYGYTF; CDR3nt: TGTGCCTGGAGCAGGGACAACTATGGCTACACCTTC
abundance: -; d_gene: -; v_gene: TRBV7-2; j_gene: TRBJ2-7; CDR3aa: CASSPYLGLSYEQYF; CDR3nt: TGTGCCAGCAGCCCCTACCTTGGACTGTCCTACGAGCAGTACTTC
abundance: -; d_gene: TRBD1; v_gene: TRBV7-9; j_gene: TRBJ1-4; CDR3aa: CASSAATGGYEKLFF; CDR3nt: TGTGCCAGCAGCGCCGCCACAGGGGGCTATGAAAAACTGTTTTTT
abundance: -; d_gene: -; v_gene: TRBV6-5; j_gene: TRBJ1-5; CDR3aa: CASSPAVGLLPQHF; CDR3nt: TGTGCCAGCTCTCCTGCGGTCGGGCTTCTCCCCCAGCATTTT
abundance: -; d_gene: -; v_gene: TRBV4-2; j_gene: TRBJ1-1; CDR3aa: CASSLVSAGDTEAFF; CDR3nt: TGTGCCAGCAGCCTGGTCTCGGCTGGGGACACTGAAGCTTTCTTT
abundance: once; d_gene: TRBD1; v_gene: TRBV5-1; j_gene: TRBJ1-1; CDR3aa: CASSLGTGGAEAFF; CDR3nt: TGCGCCAGCAGCTTGGGGACAGGAGGGGCTGAAGCTTTCTTT
abundance: -; d_gene: TRBD2; v_gene: TRBV7-6; j_gene: TRBJ2-7; CDR3aa: CASSLRLAGLGEQYF; CDR3nt: TGTGCCAGCAGCCTCAGACTAGCGGGATTAGGCGAGCAGTACTTC
abundance: -; d_gene: -; v_gene: TRBV5-1; j_gene: TRBJ1-1; CDR3aa: CASRWSGPNTEAFF; CDR3nt: TGCGCCAGCAGGTGGTCAGGGCCGAACACTGAAGCTTTCTTT
abundance: -; d_gene: -; v_gene: TRBV3-1/TRBV3-2; j_gene: TRBJ2-1; CDR3aa: CASSQGPYPHEQFF; CDR3nt: TGTGCCAGCAGCCAAGGGCCATATCCGCATGAGCAGTTCTTC
abundance: -; d_gene: -; v_gene: TRBV7-9; j_gene: TRBJ1-1; CDR3aa: CASSLQAFGTEAFF; CDR3nt: TGTGCCAGCAGCTTACAGGCCTTCGGCACTGAAGCTTTCTTT